This paragraph covers one T cell receptor beta chain sequence. No cognate antigen has been identified for it. Germline is not matched at one junction end, which may reflect a read error. Reading the label with the study, this specimen's time point is: baseline before first vaccination. What this sample's treatment or condition label stands for: meningococcal conjugate vaccine given as trial control. Samples from vaccinated people were obtained from the UK trials COV001 and COV002, which included a single-blind randomized controlled phase 2/3 trial of AZD1222 (ChAdOx1 nCoV-19) in healthy adults. For TCRbeta chain sequencing, PBMC samples were collected from trial participants at day 0 and at day 28 after the second dose. The CDR3 regions of human TCRbeta chains were analyzed by immunosequencing. On the study's bioinformatics: Repertoire TCRs were matched against a reference library of SARS-CoV-2-specific TCRs generated with the MIRA antigen-specificity platform. Breadth was defined as the fraction of unique TCRs that were SARS-CoV-2-associated, and depth was defined as the fraction of total T cells that were SARS-CoV-2-associated. Using the MIRA data, each spike-specific TCR was mapped to the spike region that the TCR reacts to and placed in a CD4 or CD8 class. Log10-transformed breadth and depth values were compared by one-way ANOVA with Sidak's multiple comparisons tests. The table was pulled from immuneACCESS by TCRdb, which kept in-frame rearrangements only. Such tables lose some clones; where checked, under half of the loss comes from unresolved V genes, and the rest has no known cause. V, J and clone size were drawn from that table, and D and trimming were deduced from the DNA. The sample table lists 80,000 to 90,000 clones, 70% to 90% of them with a count of one. The top ten hold roughly 5.1% of the sample.

The data were taken from a study of T cell responses to AZD1222 COVID-19 vaccine (dated by TCRdb to the early 2020s). Study-level background: TCR sequencing was performed for some 250 trial participants, of whom about 200 were given two doses of AZD1222 and approximately 26 were given two doses of MenACWY control vaccine. Trial participants were enrolled into age subgroups of 18-55, 56-69 and 70-plus years, which contained approximately 150, 30 and 60 TCR-sequenced participants, respectively.

The full study reports these points: Conclusions about previously exposed vaccinees were limited because only six AZD1222 recipients were SARS-CoV-2 seropositive at baseline. The 56-69-year group was small, and its depth increase did not reach significance, likely because of low power. The vaccine-associated CD4 TCRs covered the entire spike protein, and the dominant responses fell in regions 160-218 and 743-854. Participants were mostly white British and included more females than males, and it was suggested by the authors that clonal diversity may have been underestimated. Epitopes outside the regions mutated in the B.1.351 and B.1.1.7 variants were reportedly recognized by nearly half of the unique spike-specific TCRs. No day 14 peak-response samples were available, so repertoires were characterized only after the peak T cell response. After two AZD1222 doses, both the breadth and the depth of spike-specific TCRs were significantly higher than at day 0 and than in MenACWY recipients.

The CDR3 goes from the cysteine to the phenylalanine over 14 residues. Only CDR3 DNA is held: 42 bases, read in frame from base 1. The germline V gene provides CDR1 SNHLY and CDR2 FYNNEI. Source: peripheral blood, taken on day 0 of MenACWY control vaccination. This clonotype was obtained from an adult in good health. The chain couples TRBV2 to TRBJ2-1, and TRBD1 aligns with 7 junction nucleotides. The nucleotides read TGTGCCAGCAGGGAAGACAGGGTTGACAATGAGCAGTTCTTC. This codes for CASREDRVDNEQFF.